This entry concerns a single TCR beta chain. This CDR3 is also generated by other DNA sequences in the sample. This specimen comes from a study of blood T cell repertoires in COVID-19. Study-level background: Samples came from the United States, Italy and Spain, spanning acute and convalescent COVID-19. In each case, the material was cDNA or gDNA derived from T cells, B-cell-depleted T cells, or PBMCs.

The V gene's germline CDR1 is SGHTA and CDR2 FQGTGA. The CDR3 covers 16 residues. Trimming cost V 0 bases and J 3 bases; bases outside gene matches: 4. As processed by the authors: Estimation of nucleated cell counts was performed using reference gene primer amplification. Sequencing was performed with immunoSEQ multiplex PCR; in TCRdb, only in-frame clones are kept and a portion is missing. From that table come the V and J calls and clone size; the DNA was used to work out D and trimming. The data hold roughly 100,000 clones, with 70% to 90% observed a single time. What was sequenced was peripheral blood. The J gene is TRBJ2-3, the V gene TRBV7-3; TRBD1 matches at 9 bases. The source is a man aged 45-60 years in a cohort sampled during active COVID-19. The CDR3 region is CASSLTGDRVTDTQYF. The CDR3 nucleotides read TGTGCCAGCAGCTTAACAGGGGACAGGGTGACAGATACGCAGTATTTT.